Listed here are 28 T cell receptor beta chains from one sample, sequenced in a study of CD8 T cells in ankylosing spondylitis. MiXCR, applied by TCRdb to the 5' RACE reads, yields one record per CDR3 protein. The table lists just over 350,000 distinct CDR3 sequences, 20% to 25% of them singletons. Sequencing was done on a sample of blood, either unsorted or a sorted T cell fraction (not recorded which). The receptors were gathered from a male donor with ankylosing spondylitis or in good health (not recorded which).

This clonotype was counted only a few times. The chain combines TRBV7-9 with TRBJ2-6, with TRBD2 as a possible D gene (5 bases). CDR3 length: 17 amino acids. The V gene lost 2 bases and the J gene lost 3 bases, with 14 bases spanning the gap. Germline-derived CDR1 and CDR2 are SEHNR and FQNEAQ (reference sequence). The CDR3 protein is CASSLTNRGLGANVLTF. The CDR3 DNA reads TGTGCCAGCAGCTTAACCAACCGAGGGCTTGGGGCCAACGTCCTGACTTTC.

This clonotype has ten or more counts. The CDR3 nucleotides are TGTGCCAGCAGTTGGTGGGGTGTAGAAGACTATGGCTACACCTTC. As protein: CASSWWGVEDYGYTF. The chain is built from TRBV28 and TRBJ1-2; D ambiguous. Per germline, CDR1 MDHEN and CDR2 SYDVKM. This CDR3 contains 15 residues. V was clipped by 4 bases and J by 3 bases, with 15 bases between them.

This clonotype was detected only a few times. V is TRBV6-5 and J is TRBJ2-6; no firm D call. V lost 2 bases, J lost 0 bases, and 11 bases lay in between. The CDR3 spans 17 residues. CDR1 is MNHEY, CDR2 SVGAGI, per germline. CDR3 amino acids: CASSYDRDYSGANVLTF. DNA of the CDR3: TGTGCCAGCAGTTACGATAGAGATTACTCTGGGGCCAACGTCCTGACTTTC.

This clonotype has a handful of counts. The rearrangement links TRBV4-1 to TRBJ1-4; D gene uncertain. Germline V gene sequence: CDR1 MGHRA, CDR2 YSYEKL. This CDR3 is built from 14 residues. V shed 0 bases and J shed 14 bases, with 16 bases lying between them. CDR3 protein: CASSQDLEDGQLFF. CDR3 bases: TGCGCCAGCAGCCAAGATCTCGAAGATGGTCAGCTGTTTTTT.

The rearrangement links TRBV15 to TRBJ2-1; D remains ambiguous. With 5 bases removed from V and 5 bases from J, the gap between germline ends came to 16 bases. Per germline, CDR1 LNHNV and CDR2 YYDKDF (reference sequence). CDR3 length: 15 amino acids. CDR3 region: CATSPRSGPHNEQFF. In DNA form, the CDR3 reads TGTGCCACCAGCCCCCGGAGTGGACCGCACAATGAGCAGTTCTTC.

This clonotype was observed a single time. The V gene is TRBV7-8, the J gene TRBJ1-2; D possibly corresponds to TRBD1 (5 bases). CDR1 SGHVS and CDR2 FQNEAQ come from the germline V gene. V dropped 4 bases and J dropped 2 bases, with 11 bases sitting between them. CDR3 length equals 14 residues. The CDR3 sequence is CASSSGLGNYGYTF. The CDR3 bases are TGTGCCAGCAGCTCAGGGTTGGGGAACTATGGCTACACCTTC.

This chain joins TRBV20-1 and TRBJ2-7, with D perhaps TRBD1 (6 bases). The CDR3 loop spans 15 amino acids. Germline V gives CDR1 DFQATT, CDR2 SNEGSKA (reference sequence). Trimming cost V 4 bases and J 2 bases, with 18 bases left between them. CDR3 residues: CSAIDRNLNAYEQYF. CDR3 nucleotides: TGCAGTGCTATTGACAGGAACCTTAATGCCTACGAGCAGTACTTC.

The genes are TRBV29-1 and TRBJ2-1; TRBD2 is a possible D gene (6 bases). The CDR3 runs 13 residues. Trimming removed 7 bases at V and 0 bases at J, with 10 bases between. CDR1 is SQVTM and CDR2 is ANQGSEA in the germline V gene. CDR3 coding DNA: TGCAGCGCCCAGGGACTCTCCTACAATGAGCAGTTCTTC. This encodes CSAQGLSYNEQFF.

The chain uses TRBV3-1 and TRBJ2-5; D uncertain. Germline lookup yields CDR1 LGHDT and CDR2 YNNKEL (reference sequence). The CDR3 is 15 residues long. V was pared by 1 base and J by 5 bases, with 14 bases between. CDR3 in amino acids: CASSQVSVVVETQYF. CDR3 nucleotide sequence: TGTGCCAGCAGCCAAGTATCGGTCGTGGTGGAGACCCAGTACTTC.

The sample holds many counts of this clonotype. CDR3 DNA: TGTGCCATCAGGGGGACAGCAAACTCCTACAATGAGCAGTTCTTC. It is translated as CAIRGTANSYNEQFF. This chain uses TRBV10-3 with TRBJ2-1; 7 bases match TRBD1. This CDR3 region has 15 residues. CDR1 ENHRY and CDR2 SYGVKD come from the germline V gene. V gave up 6 bases and J gave up 0 bases; unmatched junction bases: 5.

This clonotype turned up a few times. The rearrangement uses TRBV20-1 and TRBJ2-2; 12 nucleotides line up with TRBD2. With 6 bases clipped from V and 3 bases from J, the junction kept 5 bases outside the gene matches. Germline values: CDR1 DFQATT, CDR2 SNEGSKA (reference sequence). This CDR3 is 15 amino acids long. CDR3 coding DNA: TGCAGTGCCTTGGGACTAGCGGGCGACACCGGGGAGCTGTTTTTT. It yields the protein CSALGLAGDTGELFF.

The chain employs TRBV27 and TRBJ2-1; 8 bases agree with TRBD1. Trimming at V came to 3 bases and at J to 0 bases, leaving 4 bases not matched to a gene. Germline-derived CDR1 and CDR2 are MNHEY and SMNVEV (reference sequence). This CDR3 has 16 amino acids. CDR3 amino acids: CASSFQGASSYNEQFF. CDR3 nucleotide sequence: TGTGCCAGCAGTTTTCAGGGGGCAAGCTCCTACAATGAGCAGTTCTTC.

The chain recombines TRBV11-2 with TRBJ1-4; 12 nucleotides align to TRBD1. After removal of 5 bases from V and 7 bases from J, the junction contained 5 bases not matched to a gene. CDR1 is SGHAT, CDR2 FQNNGV, per germline. The CDR3 runs to 15 residues. CDR3 sequence: CASSTGTGGVEKLFF. In nucleotides, the CDR3 is TGTGCCAGCAGCACCGGGACAGGGGGCGTTGAAAAACTGTTTTTT.

The CDR3 region has the DNA TGCGCCAGCAGCTTGGACATCACCTACGAGCAGTACTTC. Amino acids: CASSLDITYEQYF. This chain joins TRBV5-1 and TRBJ2-7, with unresolved D. The germline CDR1 and CDR2 sequences are SGHRS and YFSETQ. V lost 0 bases, J lost 2 bases, and 6 bases lay in between. The CDR3 contains 13 residues.

Many counts were recorded for this clonotype. V and J are TRBV7-9 and TRBJ2-3; D may be TRBD1 or TRBD2 (5 bases each). Germline CDR1 and CDR2: SEHNR and FQNEAQ (reference sequence). This CDR3 spans 13 amino acids. Trimming pared 5 bases from V and 4 bases from J, leaving 10 bases between. The CDR3 DNA sequence: TGTGCCAGCAGCGGGGGAGCTCCAGATACGCAGTATTTT. This codes for CASSGGAPDTQYF.

The rearrangement links TRBV14 to TRBJ2-1; 10 bases line up with TRBD2. Per the germline V gene, CDR1 is SGHDN and CDR2 is FVKESK. The V and J ends lost 2 bases and 8 bases, in that order; junction bases with no gene match: 9. This CDR3 spans 16 amino acids. The DNA of the CDR3 is TGTGCCAGCAGCCAAAGCGGGGGGGGTCGGTTGGATGAGCAGTTCTTC. Its translation is CASSQSGGGRLDEQFF.

J is TRBJ2-2 and V is TRBV7-6, with D possibly called TRBD1 or TRBD2 (5 bases each). The germline V gene has CDR1 SGHVS and CDR2 FNYEAQ. CDR3 length: 16 amino acids. Trimming shortened V by 0 bases and J by 4 bases, and 12 bases separated the two germline ends. CDR3 residues: CASSLALGGFTGELFF. The CDR3 coding sequence is TGTGCCAGCAGCTTAGCGCTTGGGGGATTCACCGGGGAGCTGTTTTTT.

This chain uses TRBV10-3 with TRBJ2-7, with D unresolved. The CDR3 is 15 amino acids. The germline CDR1 and CDR2 sequences are ENHRY and SYGVKD. Trimming left V 3 bases short and J 0 bases short, with 12 bases between. CDR3 protein: CAISDRLGSSYEQYF. The CDR3 DNA is TGTGCCATCAGTGATCGCTTAGGCAGCTCCTACGAGCAGTACTTC.

This chain joins TRBV29-1 and TRBJ2-3, with D uncertain. V lost 2 bases and J 5 bases, leaving 2 bases between the germline ends. The germline CDR1 and CDR2 sequences are SQVTM and ANQGSEA. The CDR3 has 10 residues. DNA for the CDR3: TGCAGCGTTGAACAAGATACGCAGTATTTT. Protein product: CSVEQDTQYF.

The sample holds a few counts of this clonotype. V is TRBV12-3 or TRBV12-4 and J is TRBJ2-1, with TRBD2 identical over 10 bases. After removal of 4 bases from V and 3 bases from J, the junction contained 6 bases not matched to a gene. CDR3 size: 16 residues. CDR3 coding DNA: TGTGCCAGCAGTTCAATAGCGGGGGGCCTCTACAATGAGCAGTTCTTC. The encoded protein is CASSSIAGGLYNEQFF.

This clonotype was seen more than once but under ten times. The gene calls are TRBV6-5 and TRBJ2-3; no clear D gene. CDR3 length: 13 residues. V shed 2 bases and J shed 2 bases, with 5 bases lying between them. Germline V gene sequence: CDR1 MNHEY, CDR2 SVGAGI. The CDR3 region is CASSYGATDTQYF. CDR3 sequence (DNA): TGTGCCAGCAGTTACGGAGCCACAGATACGCAGTATTTT.

This clonotype was found a few times. The chain recombines TRBV12-3 or TRBV12-4 with TRBJ1-1, with 8 bases identical to TRBD1. This CDR3 is built from 14 residues. The V gene end was trimmed by 5 bases and the J gene end by 10 bases; junction bases not matched to a gene: 12. CDR3 nucleotides: TGTGCCAGCAGTCCGACAGGGGCTCTGCGGGGAGCTTTCTTT. Amino acids: CASSPTGALRGAFF.

The chain has TRBV7-2 and TRBJ2-1, with 8 bases that match TRBD2. Germline CDR1 reads SGHTA; CDR2 reads FQGNSA. V lost 1 base to trimming and J lost 9 bases; unmatched junction nucleotides: 11. The CDR3 has 16 amino acids. CDR3 protein: CASSLVFGGGFSEQFF. In nucleotides, the CDR3 is TGTGCCAGCAGCTTAGTATTCGGGGGGGGCTTCAGTGAGCAGTTCTTC.

This clonotype was found a few times. The gene calls are TRBV29-1 and TRBJ2-1, with no clear D. The CDR3 is 13 residues long. Germline CDR1 and CDR2: SQVTM and ANQGSEA. V lost 5 bases and J lost 4, with 12 bases in between. Written as DNA, the CDR3 is TGCAGCGTTCCCTTGACCGATTACAATGAGCAGTTCTTC. Amino acids: CSVPLTDYNEQFF.

This clonotype was seen many times. V is TRBV4-1 and J is TRBJ2-1, with D possibly matching TRBD2 (7 bases). This CDR3 has 12 residues. The V and J ends lost 1 base and 10 bases respectively, with 8 bases between them. Germline V CDR1 and CDR2: MGHRA, YSYEKL. For the CDR3, the DNA is TGCGCCAGCAGCCAAGCGGGGGGCGAGCAGTTCTTC. It codes for CASSQAGGEQFF.

A few counts support this clonotype. The V and J genes are TRBV10-3 and TRBJ2-1; no firm D call. V was clipped by 7 bases and J by 0 bases, with 13 bases between them. This CDR3 comprises 15 residues. Looked up from germline, CDR1 is ENHRY and CDR2 is SYGVKD. CDR3 protein: CAITPTSSSYNEQFF. The CDR3 DNA reads as TGTGCCATCACCCCGACCTCGAGCTCCTACAATGAGCAGTTCTTC.

The chain uses TRBV27 and TRBJ2-7; 9 bases are a match to TRBD1. The CDR3 contains 17 residues. The V and J ends lost 0 bases and 2 bases, in that order; junction bases with no gene match: 8. Germline CDR1 and CDR2: MNHEY and SMNVEV (reference sequence). For the CDR3, the DNA is TGTGCCAGCAGTTTATCGTTCAGACAGGGGGGTGCCTACGAGCAGTACTTC. It is translated as CASSLSFRQGGAYEQYF.

This clonotype showed up many times. The chain combines TRBV5-6 with TRBJ2-1, with 11 bases that match TRBD2. From germline, CDR1 is SGHDT and CDR2 YYEEEE. The CDR3 sequence is 15 residues long. V dropped 0 bases and J dropped 7; count of bases not matched to a gene: 3. Here the CDR3 reads CASSLGLAGGNEQFF. The CDR3 nucleotides are TGTGCCAGCAGCTTGGGGCTAGCGGGGGGTAATGAGCAGTTCTTC.